This is a list of T cell receptor beta chains from one sample in a study of T cells in Graves' hyperthyroidism and ophthalmopathy. TCRdb analysed the multiplex PCR reads with MiXCR anew, one entry per CDR3 protein. There are about 380,000 distinct CDR3 sequences in the sample; about 18% occur only once, and 35% to 50% lies in the top ten. Sequenced material: blood. The receptors shown here come from a man aged 18 to 29 with Graves' ophthalmopathy. CDR3s leave out the opening cysteine and the closing phenylalanine or tryptophan.

v_gene: TRBV11-2
j_gene: TRBJ1-5
CDR3aa: ASSLNSGGQPQH

v_gene: TRBV7-9
j_gene: TRBJ1-1
CDR3aa: ASTLGTGGSAF

v_gene: TRBV28
j_gene: TRBJ2-3
CDR3aa: ASSSISDTQY

v_gene: TRBV2
j_gene: TRBJ1-1
CDR3aa: ASIKEKNTEAF

v_gene: TRBV6-4
j_gene: TRBJ1-6
CDR3aa: ASSIMGTEGSPLH

v_gene: TRBV5-1
j_gene: TRBJ2-6
CDR3aa: ASSGQGVGANVLT

v_gene: TRBV2
j_gene: TRBJ1-4
CDR3aa: AGRGTNEKLF

v_gene: TRBV19
j_gene: TRBJ1-2
CDR3aa: ASSIAGERIYGYT

v_gene: TRBV12-3/TRBV12-4
j_gene: TRBJ2-7
CDR3aa: ASSWTGSPYEQY

v_gene: TRBV20-1
j_gene: TRBJ2-2
CDR3aa: SARLGYRGANTGELF

v_gene: TRBV2
j_gene: TRBJ1-6
CDR3aa: ASSGRVVNSPLH

v_gene: TRBV28
j_gene: TRBJ1-4
CDR3aa: ASKSIQTNEKLF

v_gene: TRBV20-1
j_gene: TRBJ1-2
CDR3aa: SAGQGMDGYT

v_gene: TRBV6-1
j_gene: TRBJ2-5
CDR3aa: ASRLSGGGETQY

v_gene: TRBV10-1
j_gene: TRBJ2-1
CDR3aa: ASRGDLPDEQF

v_gene: TRBV5-1
j_gene: TRBJ2-1
CDR3aa: ASSLQGGGNEQF

v_gene: TRBV6-4
j_gene: TRBJ2-3
CDR3aa: ASSDSASGGTDTQY

v_gene: TRBV24-1
j_gene: TRBJ2-5
CDR3aa: ATSDLGPQETQY

v_gene: TRBV15
j_gene: TRBJ1-1
CDR3aa: ATSGRLGPEAF

v_gene: TRBV7-9
j_gene: TRBJ1-2
CDR3aa: ASSLADPGGYT

v_gene: TRBV6-1
j_gene: TRBJ1-6
CDR3aa: ASSTGINSPLH

v_gene: TRBV5-1
j_gene: TRBJ2-3
CDR3aa: ASSFLTSGGGDTQY

v_gene: TRBV9
j_gene: TRBJ2-2
CDR3aa: ASSVVLAGGPGELF

v_gene: TRBV7-3
j_gene: TRBJ2-1
CDR3aa: ATTPSEQF

v_gene: TRBV3-1
j_gene: TRBJ2-5
CDR3aa: ASSQVGRTLGETQY

v_gene: TRBV15
j_gene: TRBJ2-5
CDR3aa: ATSREESGHETQY

v_gene: TRBV20-1
j_gene: TRBJ1-5
CDR3aa: SAPGGTGRQPQH

v_gene: TRBV11-1
j_gene: TRBJ2-2
CDR3aa: ASSPGRVPNTGELF

v_gene: TRBV6-1
j_gene: TRBJ2-7
CDR3aa: ASSTRTSGGYEQY

v_gene: TRBV28
j_gene: TRBJ2-7
CDR3aa: ASSIRAHSYEQY

v_gene: TRBV9
j_gene: TRBJ2-2
CDR3aa: ASSPQGLGAGELF